This TCR beta chain was captured by sequencing in a study of PD-1 blockade in classical Hodgkin lymphoma. CDR3 length equals 14 residues. Germline CDR1 SNHLY, CDR2 FYNNEI. V shed 4 bases, J shed 1 base, and the junction held 1 base outside the gene matches. The method was immunoSEQ multiplex PCR; TCRdb's version includes in-frame clones alone and lacks a portion of them. The sample yields 75,000 to 100,000 clones, around four fifths seen once. Relapse was seen in all patients after autologous stem cell transplantation, and brentuximab vedotin exposure was variable. The sequence derives from a human donor with classical Hodgkin lymphoma. Source: peripheral blood mononuclear cells (PBMCs), taken at baseline. J is TRBJ2-1 and V is TRBV2; 7 nucleotides line up with TRBD2. CDR3 protein: CASSGGGSYNEQFF. Here the CDR3 DNA reads TGTGCCAGCAGTGGGGGGGGATCCTACAATGAGCAGTTCTTC.